This T cell receptor (beta chain) was recorded in a study of CD8 T cells in ankylosing spondylitis. Study-level points and caveats: The study identified a TCR beta motif of 7 or 8 highly homologous variants that appeared characteristic of ankylosing spondylitis blood. Disease-linked clones displayed a CD8+ phenotype and appeared relatively rarely in peripheral blood. Some of these motif variants have turned up before, in reports on reactive arthritis synovial fluid and blood.

TCRdb redid the calling of the 5' RACE reads with MiXCR, one entry per CDR3 protein. The sample has about 420,000 distinct CDR3 sequences; about a fifth are singletons. In regard to this clonotype: Its specificity is unknown.

Trimming pared 1 base from V and 7 bases from J, leaving 22 bases between. CDR1 is GTSNPN and CDR2 is SVGIG in the germline V gene (reference sequence). This CDR3 is built from 16 residues. The receptor was isolated from a male donor with ankylosing spondylitis. Source material: blood, either unsorted or a sorted T cell fraction (not recorded which). This rearrangement joins TRBV30 to TRBJ2-5; TRBD2 is a possible D gene (5 bases). CDR3 sequence (DNA): TGTGCCTGGAGTGCAGACCCGGACTTTAGGTCGGGGACCCAGTACTTC. Translated: CAWSADPDFRSGTQYF.